One and the same sample provided the 7 T cell receptor beta chains below, sequenced in a study of shared clonotypes between healthy human individuals. Generated by immunoSEQ multiplex PCR, the TCRdb table keeps only in-frame clones and is missing some. The sample shows about 1.1 million clones, approximately 80% of them seen only once. Sample: memory CD4+ T cells from PBMCs. The subset is: CD45RA-negative fraction. These TCRs come from a man between 18 and 29 years old in good health. Some clones in this sample may be carry-over from other donors' samples.

This clone was seen only a few times. The J gene is TRBJ1-6, the V gene TRBV15; D remains unclear. Germline lookup yields CDR1 LNHNV and CDR2 YYDKDF (reference sequence). V lost 5 bases, J lost 2 bases, and 10 bases lay in between. The CDR3 has 15 amino acids. CDR3 protein: CATSARETYNSPLHF. The CDR3, as DNA: TGTGCCACCAGCGCAAGGGAGACCTATAATTCACCCCTCCACTTT.

This clone has just one count. This same CDR3 is encoded by further DNA sequences in the sample. In nucleotides, the CDR3 is TGTGCCAGCAGTGAGGGTAACACTGAAGCTTTCTTT. Translating it yields CASSEGNTEAFF. The chain is built from TRBV6-6 and TRBJ1-1; D not certain. V was trimmed by 5 bases and J by 2 bases, leaving 6 bases between them. CDR1 and CDR2 from the germline V gene are MNHNY and SVGAGI (reference sequence). The CDR3 totals 12 residues.

CDR3 in amino acids: CASSVSWGGDYNEQFF. CDR3 sequence (DNA): TGTGCCAGCAGTGTGTCATGGGGCGGAGATTACAATGAGCAGTTCTTC. This rearrangement joins TRBV28 to TRBJ2-1, with D perhaps TRBD1 (5 bases). CDR1 and CDR2 from the germline V gene are MDHEN and SYDVKM. Trimming removed 5 bases from V and 4 bases from J, with 18 bases in between. The CDR3 covers 16 residues.

As to this clone: Different DNA sequences within this sample yield the same CDR3. This chain links TRBV5-1 with TRBJ2-5; a possible D gene is TRBD2 (7 bases). Trimming removed 0 bases from V and 4 bases from J, with 10 bases in between. The CDR3 loop spans 14 amino acids. The germline V gene encodes CDR1 SGHRS and CDR2 YFSETQ. CDR3 DNA sequence: TGCGCCAGCAGCTTGGAGGGAGGGGGAGAGACCCAGTACTTC. Amino acids: CASSLEGGGETQYF.

The gene calls are TRBV5-6 and TRBJ2-3; 9 nucleotides line up with TRBD2. This CDR3 comprises 19 residues. The V gene's germline CDR1 is SGHDT and CDR2 YYEEEE. V trimming: 1 base; J trimming: 0 bases; junction bases outside the gene matches: 12. This CDR3 reads CASSLLAGRSTASTDTQYF. DNA of the CDR3: TGTGCCAGCAGCTTGCTAGCGGGGCGATCCACAGCTAGCACAGATACGCAGTATTTT.

V usage is TRBV6-1 and J usage is TRBJ2-7; 7 nucleotides match TRBD1. The V and J ends lost 4 bases and 2 bases, in that order; junction bases with no gene match: 11. Germline CDR1 MNHNS, CDR2 SASEGT. This CDR3 has 16 residues. The CDR3 sequence is CASSGPGDSNPYEQYF. As DNA, the CDR3 is TGTGCCAGCAGTGGACCCGGGGACAGCAATCCCTACGAGCAGTACTTC.

Regarding this clone: The sample contains more than one DNA sequence encoding this CDR3. J is TRBJ2-3 and V is TRBV7-2, with 8 bases lining up with TRBD1. The CDR3 consists of 14 residues. V trimming: 5 bases; J trimming: 3 bases; junction bases outside the gene matches: 4. Looked up from germline, CDR1 is SGHTA and CDR2 is FQGNSA. The CDR3 region has the DNA TGTGCCAGCAGCCTGCGACAGGGGACAGATACGCAGTATTTT. This gives the protein CASSLRQGTDTQYF.